Below, 17 T cell receptor beta chains from the same sample are listed, as sequenced in a study of T cell responses to AZD1222 COVID-19 vaccine. TCRdb keeps only in-frame clones here, not all; method: immunoSEQ multiplex PCR. The repertoire holds 70,000 to 95,000 clones, with over 85% as singletons. This specimen was peripheral blood, taken on day 0 of AZD1222 vaccination. The receptors stem from an adult in good health.

The chain uses TRBV3-1 (or the pseudogene TRBV3-2) and TRBJ2-2, with 7 bases aligning to TRBD2. Trimming at V came to 4 bases and at J to 4 bases, leaving 9 bases not matched to a gene. Germline-derived CDR1 and CDR2 are LGHDT and YNNKEL (reference sequence). The CDR3 runs 16 residues. The CDR3 loop reads CASSPVLPSGTGELFF. CDR3 bases: TGTGCCAGCAGCCCCGTCCTACCTAGCGGCACCGGGGAGCTGTTTTTT.

The chain joins TRBV5-1 to TRBJ1-2; TRBD1 matches 8 bases. Unmatched junction bases numbered 8, after V lost 4 bases and J lost 3 bases. This CDR3 comprises 15 residues. The germline gives CDR1 SGHRS, CDR2 YFSETQ. This CDR3 is CASSAGTGSYYGYTF. For the CDR3, the DNA is TGCGCCAGCAGCGCCGGGACAGGAAGTTACTATGGCTACACCTTC.

The V gene is TRBV7-8, the J gene TRBJ2-5; 7 positions agree with TRBD1. The J segment lost 2 bases and the V segment lost 5 bases, leaving 2 bases of the junction unmatched. The germline V gene encodes CDR1 SGHVS and CDR2 FQNEAQ. CDR3 size: 13 residues. In nucleotides, the CDR3 is TGTGCCAGCAGCCCGGGACAGCAAGAGACCCAGTACTTC. Its translation: CASSPGQQETQYF.

V and J are TRBV19 and TRBJ1-2; D might be TRBD1 (6 bases). Trimming removed 9 bases from V and 0 bases from J, with 14 bases in between. Germline loops: CDR1 LNHDA, CDR2 SQIVND (reference sequence). CDR3 length: 14 amino acids. DNA of the CDR3: TGTGCCAGCACTTCGGACAGATCTAACTATGGCTACACCTTC. Protein product: CASTSDRSNYGYTF.

V gene TRBV4-3 combines with J gene TRBJ1-3; D might be TRBD1 (6 bases). The CDR3 runs to 15 residues. The germline V gene encodes CDR1 LGHNA and CDR2 YSLEER. Trimming took 4 bases from V and 0 from J, leaving 10 bases between them. This chain's CDR3 is CASSPDRSSGNTIYF. In nucleotides, the CDR3 is TGCGCCAGCAGCCCCGACAGGAGCTCTGGAAACACCATATATTTT.

The chain couples TRBV7-8 to TRBJ1-3; D not resolved. Between the trimmed V and J ends, which lost 1 base and 0 bases, there was a span of 4 bases. Germline lookup yields CDR1 SGHVS and CDR2 FQNEAQ. The CDR3 has 14 residues. This CDR3 reads CASSLGASGNTIYF. Here the CDR3 DNA reads TGTGCCAGCAGCTTAGGTGCCTCTGGAAACACCATATATTTT. The variable domain in full, completed from reference TRBV7-8 and TRBJ1-3, reads GAGVSQSPRYKVAKRGQDVALRCDPISGHVSLFWYQQALGQGPEFLTYFQNEAQLDKSGLPSDRFFAERPEGSVSTLKIQRTQQEDSAVYLCASSLGASGNTIYFGEGSWLTVV.

This chain joins TRBV3-1 (or the pseudogene TRBV3-2) and TRBJ1-2, with TRBD1 matching 9 bases. CDR1 and CDR2 (germline): LGHDT, YNNKEL (reference sequence). The CDR3 has 16 amino acids. V was pared by 0 bases and J by 8 bases, with 10 bases of the junction left unmatched. CDR3 in amino acids: CASSQDIAGTGHGYTF. The CDR3 DNA reads as TGTGCCAGCAGCCAAGATATTGCGGGGACAGGGCACGGCTACACCTTC.

The chain is built from TRBV5-6 and TRBJ1-1; D is uncertain. The V and J ends lost 3 bases and 6 bases respectively, with 12 bases between them. The CDR3 totals 13 residues. Germline-derived CDR1 and CDR2 are SGHDT and YYEEEE. DNA of the CDR3: TGTGCCAGCAGCTCGCGAGGGTTCGCTGAAGCTTTCTTT. As protein: CASSSRGFAEAFF.

The CDR3 spells CASSRSIPANSPLHF. In DNA, the CDR3 is TGTGCCAGCAGTAGATCCATACCGGCTAATTCACCCCTCCACTTT. This chain joins TRBV6-5 and TRBJ1-6; D gene unclear. This CDR3 is built from 15 residues. The germline V gene encodes CDR1 MNHEY and CDR2 SVGAGI. The V and J ends lost 5 bases and 6 bases respectively, with 14 bases between them.

About this clone: This same CDR3 is encoded by further DNA sequences in the sample. This rearrangement joins TRBV27 to TRBJ1-2, with 7 positions matching TRBD1. The CDR3 spans 13 residues. CDR1 MNHEY and CDR2 SMNVEV come from the germline V gene (reference sequence). Losses at the gene ends were 3 bases for V and 8 bases for J; bases not matched to a gene: 6. The CDR3 loop is CASSFRDRDGYTF. CDR3 nucleotide sequence: TGTGCCAGCAGTTTCCGCGACAGGGACGGCTACACCTTC.

V usage is TRBV7-2 and J usage is TRBJ2-5, with D hard to call. The V gene's germline CDR1 is SGHTA and CDR2 FQGNSA. CDR3 length: 14 residues. V was cut by 0 bases and J by 4 bases, with 9 bases left in between. The CDR3 nucleotides are TGTGCCAGCAGCTTAGCGTTTAACTCAGAGACCCAGTACTTC. Protein sequence: CASSLAFNSETQYF.

J is TRBJ2-5 and V is TRBV20-1, with TRBD2 identical over 11 bases. Trimming cost V 3 bases and J 5 bases; bases outside gene matches: 8. The CDR3 sequence is 15 residues long. Per germline, CDR1 DFQATT and CDR2 SNEGSKA (reference sequence). The CDR3 region is CSASWTSGSLETQYF. CDR3 coding DNA: TGCAGTGCTAGTTGGACTAGCGGGTCCCTGGAGACCCAGTACTTC.

The gene calls are TRBV27 and TRBJ1-5; D unresolved. Germline V gene sequence: CDR1 MNHEY, CDR2 SMNVEV (reference sequence). V was trimmed by 6 bases and J by 3 bases, leaving 15 bases between them. CDR3 size: 15 residues. For the CDR3, the DNA is TGTGCCAGCAGAAGCCAGCTAAGGGACAATCAGCCCCAGCATTTT. Its translation is CASRSQLRDNQPQHF.

In regard to this clone: Other DNA variants within this sample encode the same CDR3. The chain joins TRBV24-1 to TRBJ2-7, with D hard to call. Germline loops: CDR1 KGHDR, CDR2 SFDVKD. Trimming pared 3 bases from V and 4 bases from J, leaving 3 bases between. This CDR3 spans 11 amino acids. The DNA of the CDR3 is TGTGCCACCAGTGATGGATACGAGCAGTACTTC. It translates to CATSDGYEQYF.

The CDR3 sequence is CASRLHPGPGELFF. For the CDR3, the DNA is TGTGCCAGCAGACTACACCCGGGCCCCGGGGAGCTGTTTTTT. The chain is built from TRBV6-5 and TRBJ2-2; D uncertain. Germline values: CDR1 MNHEY, CDR2 SVGAGI. Trimming pared 6 bases from V and 6 bases from J, leaving 14 bases between. This CDR3 has 14 amino acids.

The genes are TRBV19 and TRBJ2-3; D might be TRBD1 (6 bases). The germline V gene has CDR1 LNHDA and CDR2 SQIVND (reference sequence). Trimming took off 8 bases at V and 6 bases at J, with 21 bases between the two ends. This CDR3 is built from 15 residues. CDR3 bases: TGTGCCAGTGGTGGGACACTTCCCCAGACGGATACGCAGTATTTT. Translation: CASGGTLPQTDTQYF.

This chain's CDR3 is CASSEGTGGTEAFF. The DNA for the CDR3 is TGTGCCAGCAGTGAAGGTACGGGGGGCACTGAAGCTTTCTTT. V usage is TRBV6-1 and J usage is TRBJ1-1; TRBD1 is a possible D gene (5 bases). Germline V lookup: CDR1 MNHNS, CDR2 SASEGT. V was pared by 1 base and J by 4 bases, with 10 bases between. The CDR3 length is 14 residues.